This T cell receptor beta chain is from a study of T cells in Graves' hyperthyroidism and ophthalmopathy. This clonotype was found many times. Lactation, pregnancy, other autoimmune disease or uncontrolled infection led to exclusion of patients. Using RNA transcripts as the source, TCR beta CDR3 regions were amplified. The HTBI set primed first-round TCR CDR3 RT-PCR. TCRdb processed the multiplex PCR reads anew with MiXCR; each CDR3 protein has one entry. Among a few hundred thousand distinct CDR3 sequences listed, 13% to 15% were seen once. V was pared by 6 bases and J by 1 base, with 5 bases of the junction left unmatched. The CDR3 loop spans 15 amino acids. CDR1 and CDR2 (germline): SNHLY, FYNNEI.

The sequence was obtained from a woman aged 60 to 75 with Graves' ophthalmopathy. The rearrangement uses TRBV2 and TRBJ2-2, with 7 nucleotides matching TRBD1. Sequencing was done on a sample of blood. The CDR3 loop reads CASRVNRGNTGELFF. CDR3 nucleotides: TGTGCCAGCAGAGTAAACAGGGGGAACACCGGGGAGCTGTTTTTT. The whole variable domain, remainder taken from reference TRBV2 and TRBJ2-2, is EPEVTQTPSHQVTQMGQEVILRCVPISNHLYFYWYRQILGQKVEFLVSFYNNEISEKSEIFDDQFSVERPDGSNFTLKIRSTKLEDSAMYFCASRVNRGNTGELFFGEGSRLTVL.